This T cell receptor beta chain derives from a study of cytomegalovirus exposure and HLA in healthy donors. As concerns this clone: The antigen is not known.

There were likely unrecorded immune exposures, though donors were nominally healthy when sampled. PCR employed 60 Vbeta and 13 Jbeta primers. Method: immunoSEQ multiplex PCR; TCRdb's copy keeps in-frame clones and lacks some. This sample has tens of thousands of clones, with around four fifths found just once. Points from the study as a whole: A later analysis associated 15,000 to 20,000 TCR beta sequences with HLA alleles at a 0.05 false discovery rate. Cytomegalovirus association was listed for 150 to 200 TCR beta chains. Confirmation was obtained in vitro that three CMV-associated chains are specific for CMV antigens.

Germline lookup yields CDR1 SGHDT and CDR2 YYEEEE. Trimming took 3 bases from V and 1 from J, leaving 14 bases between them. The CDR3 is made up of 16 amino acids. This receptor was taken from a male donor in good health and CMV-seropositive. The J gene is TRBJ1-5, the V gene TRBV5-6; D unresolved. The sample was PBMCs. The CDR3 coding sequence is TGTGCCAGCAGCTCGGGGTGGAAGATGAGCAATCAGCCCCAGCATTTT. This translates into CASSSGWKMSNQPQHF.